The clone carrying this T cell receptor (beta chain) was picked up many times. This entry is derived from a study of molecular identifiers for immune sequencing clone quantification. TCRdb passed the PCR reads through MiXCR, listing each CDR3 protein once. The sample has about half a million distinct CDR3 sequences, 20% to 25% seen once. The CDR3 has 16 amino acids. The V gene lost 4 bases and the J gene lost 0 bases, with 14 bases spanning the gap. Germline V lookup: CDR1 SGDLS, CDR2 YYNGEE. The J gene is TRBJ1-3, the V gene TRBV9; D is possibly TRBD1 (6 bases). Sequenced: naive CD8+ T cells from blood, with Jurkat cell RNA spiked in. The subset here: FACS-sorted CD8+CD4-CCR7+CD45RA+ naive T cells. This TCR was sampled from a human donor in good health. Some libraries in this study had Jurkat cell RNA spiked in. For the CDR3, the DNA is TGTGCCAGCAGCTTTAACAGGGACAACTCTGGAAACACCATATATTTT. Translated: CASSFNRDNSGNTIYF. The full variable domain, its missing parts supplied by reference TRBV9 and TRBJ1-3, is DSGVTQTPKHLITATGQRVTLRCSPRSGDLSVYWYQQSLDQGLQFLIQYYNGEERAKGNILERFSAQQFPDLHSELNLSSLELGDSALYFCASSFNRDNSGNTIYFGEGSWLTVV.